These T cell receptor beta chains were read from a single sample in a study of T cells after yellow fever vaccination. Each CDR3 protein gets one entry after TCRdb re-called the 5' RACE reads with MiXCR. The profile shows 400,000 to 650,000 distinct CDR3 sequences, 21% of them singletons. Sequenced here: PBMCs, sampled more than 20 days after the first yellow fever vaccination. The receptor source for this set is a man between 18 and 35 years old who received the YFV17D yellow fever vaccine. Both conserved end residues are part of each CDR3. The D gene is left open where the match is weak. A row's size may be missing; if present it is once, few, many or a size class.

size,D,length,J,V,CDR3,DNA
-,-,15,TRBJ1-2,TRBV28,CASSSGGGGFGTYTF,TGTGCCAGCAGTTCTGGTGGGGGAGGCTTCGGAACCTACACCTTC
-,TRBD1,11,TRBJ1-1,TRBV29-1,CSVPGGTEAFF,TGCAGCGTCCCAGGGGGAACTGAAGCTTTCTTT
-,-,14,TRBJ2-3,TRBV4-1,CASSHERTTDTQYF,TGCGCCAGCAGCCACGAGCGGACCACAGATACGCAGTATTTT
few,-,13,TRBJ1-5,TRBV10-3,CAISGPRVQPQHF,TGTGCCATCAGCGGGCCGCGGGTTCAGCCCCAGCATTTT
few,-,15,TRBJ2-5,TRBV27,CASSLGLTRGETQYF,TGTGCCAGCAGTTTAGGGTTGACCCGCGGGGAGACCCAGTACTTC
few,TRBD1,16,TRBJ2-7,TRBV5-5,CASSLVRTGSGYEQYF,TGTGCCAGCAGCTTGGTTCGGACAGGGAGTGGGTACGAGCAGTACTTC
-,-,16,TRBJ2-1,TRBV11-2,CASSLDVAGRYAEQFF,TGTGCCAGCAGCTTAGATGTGGCGGGGAGGTACGCTGAGCAGTTCTTC
-,TRBD2,18,TRBJ2-1,TRBV12-3/TRBV12-4,CASSRSTSGGYPYNEQFF,TGTGCCAGCAGTCGATCGACTAGCGGGGGTTATCCCTACAATGAGCAGTTCTTC
-,-,14,TRBJ2-2,TRBV6-5,CASSYSQGAGELFF,TGTGCCAGCAGTTACTCACAGGGTGCCGGGGAGCTGTTTTTT
-,-,12,TRBJ1-1,TRBV2,CASSVEDLRAFF,TGTGCCAGCAGTGTAGAAGACCTCCGGGCTTTCTTT
many,-,16,TRBJ2-2,TRBV7-3,CASSPFGKENTGELFF,TGTGCCAGCAGCCCATTCGGCAAAGAGAACACCGGGGAGCTGTTTTTT
-,TRBD1,17,TRBJ2-1,TRBV4-1,CASSQPNRGELYNEQFF,TGCGCCAGCAGCCAACCCAACAGGGGCGAATTGTACAATGAGCAGTTCTTC
-,-,11,TRBJ1-2,TRBV7-9,CGGSPGYGYTF,TGTGGCGGGAGCCCAGGCTATGGCTACACCTTC
few,TRBD1,12,TRBJ2-5,TRBV29-1,CSVQGTGETQYF,TGCAGCGTCCAGGGGACAGGGGAGACCCAGTACTTC
-,-,15,TRBJ2-1,TRBV12-3/TRBV12-4,CASSLGSSVDNEQFF,TGTGCCAGCAGTTTAGGGTCAAGCGTCGATAATGAGCAGTTCTTC
-,-,15,TRBJ2-5,TRBV3-1,CASSQDLSIAETQYF,TGTGCCAGCAGCCAAGACCTTTCCATTGCAGAGACCCAGTACTTC
-,-,14,TRBJ2-7,TRBV12-3/TRBV12-4,CASSPSRGFYEQYF,TGTGCCAGCAGCCCTTCGAGGGGCTTCTACGAGCAGTACTTC